These 4 T cell receptor beta chains originate from one sample sequenced in a study of CD8+CD57+ T cells in acquired aplastic anemia. TCR beta VDJ combinations and CDR3 sequences were profiled from genomic DNA. TCRdb reanalysed the reads using MiXCR and keeps one entry per CDR3 protein. The sample yields about 240,000 distinct CDR3 sequences, around half seen once. Patients included in sequencing had previously demonstrated CD8+CD57+ cell expansion by flow cytometry. Sequencing used sorted CD4+, CD8+, or CD8+CD57+ T cells (not recorded which) from PBMCs. All receptors come from a human donor with aplastic anemia.

This sequence joins TRBV7-3 and TRBJ2-3; TRBD1 is a possible D gene (5 bases). Germline CDR1 SGHTA, CDR2 FQGTGA. The CDR3 has 15 amino acids. The V end was cut by 2 bases, the J end by 3 bases, with 12 bases between. As DNA, the CDR3 is TGTGCCAGCAGCTTAGGGCAGGGATATACAGATACGCAGTATTTT. Residues: CASSLGQGYTDTQYF.

The gene calls are TRBV20-1 and TRBJ1-6, with 9 bases lining up with TRBD1. Germline CDR1 and CDR2: DFQATT and SNEGSKA (reference sequence). J was trimmed by 9 bases and V by 3 bases; bases with no gene match: 6. The CDR3 runs to 14 residues. CDR3 sequence: CSASEGTGSSPLHF. The CDR3 DNA is TGCAGTGCTAGCGAGGGGACAGGGAGTTCACCCCTCCACTTT.

In its sample, this clonotype was seen a few times. The V gene is TRBV5-6, the J gene TRBJ1-2; D is undetermined. The CDR3 totals 17 residues. The V and J ends lost 5 bases and 5 bases respectively, with 25 bases between them. Germline V CDR1 and CDR2: SGHDT, YYEEEE. CDR3 DNA: TGTGCCAGCAGGGGCCCTACCCGCGCCGTCCGATCGTATGGCTACACCTTC. Its protein product is CASRGPTRAVRSYGYTF.

The chain combines TRBV4-3 with TRBJ2-1; 12 nucleotides match TRBD2. The germline V gene has CDR1 LGHNA and CDR2 YSLEER. The V segment lost 5 bases and the J segment 8 bases; nucleotides outside the gene matches: 7. The CDR3 has 15 amino acids. The CDR3 spells CASSDLAGGPDEQFF. For the CDR3, the DNA is TGCGCCAGCAGCGACCTAGCGGGGGGGCCGGATGAGCAGTTCTTC.